This TCR beta chain was observed in a study of long-term antiretroviral therapy in people with HIV. About this clone: Its antigen is not identified.

Assay version v3.0 of immunoSEQ was used, and it was run at survey level. The data were produced by immunoSEQ multiplex PCR, yet TCRdb's version contains in-frame clones alone and is incomplete. Of approximately 21,000 clones in the sample, 65% to 85% were seen once. The length of the CDR3 is 16 residues. The germline V gene has CDR1 MDHEN and CDR2 SYDVKM. V dropped 5 bases and J dropped 0; count of bases not matched to a gene: 6. One or more pre-ART and two or more post-ART PBMC samples were available from each donor. Every HIV-positive participant received treatment in the United States. Study findings and constraints: HIV repertoire CDR3 lengths ranged less widely than those of controls. Clones showing expansion before ART dominated the repertoire at all time points.

This receptor was obtained from a man aged 30-40 years with HIV. The chain combines TRBV28 with TRBJ1-4; the match to TRBD1 covers 7 bases. The sample here was unsorted PBMCs, taken 1.5 years after starting antiretroviral therapy. CDR3: CASSKTGYATNEKLFF. The CDR3 DNA reads as TGTGCCAGCAGTAAGACAGGGTATGCAACTAATGAAAAACTGTTTTTT.